This TCR beta chain derives from a study of sequential checkpoint blockade in melanoma. Study at large: Patients were randomized 1:1 to nivolumab-then-ipilimumab or ipilimumab-then-nivolumab first-line. Each arm's sequence ended with maintenance nivolumab.

Treatment here: randomized to nivolumab then ipilimumab (arm A) or the reverse (arm B). Produced via immunoSEQ multiplex PCR; TCRdb's table is partial and in-frame only. The sample comprises approximately 11,000 clones, 74% of which are singletons, and roughly a sixth rests with the top ten. V lost 6 bases to trimming and J lost 3 bases, with 23 bases between them. Per germline, CDR1 SGHVT and CDR2 SQSDAQ. The length of the CDR3 is 17 residues. The sequence derives from a human donor with melanoma. The chain has TRBV7-4 and TRBJ1-1; D not resolved. Sequenced here: CD8+ T cells sorted from blood (inferred from file names), sampled from a patient given nivolumab and ipilimumab in sequence. CDR3 coding DNA: TGTGCCAGCAGTGAACGACACCGACACTCTGTCGACACTGAAGCTTTCTTT. Translated, it gives CASSERHRHSVDTEAFF.